This T cell receptor (beta chain) was retrieved from a study of T cells in tuberculosis listed by TCRdb under 2018. For context, the study as a whole: The study combined CD1B tetramers and high-throughput TCR immunosequencing to characterize T cells specific for the mycobacterial lipid antigen glucose monomycolate (GMM). A South African clinical cohort compared IGRA-negative adolescents, IGRA-positive adolescents with latent tuberculosis and adults with active tuberculosis, ten per group. General conclusions and limits of the study: Clinical samples were selected based on which cryopreserved specimens were available, and the active tuberculosis cases were adults whereas the controls were adolescents. Compared with IGRA-negative controls, TCR-alpha repertoires from active tuberculosis had smaller mean NN-distances to GMM-specific TCRs, which suggests that these TCRs underwent clonal expansion. Using GEM motif frequencies, a classifier achieved 70% accuracy, whereas a classifier built on the diverse GMM-specific repertoire got to around 90% accuracy (AUROC roughly 0.88). Shorter CDR3-alpha lengths in active tuberculosis patients partly drove the smaller NN-distances, and the TCR-beta difference was not statistically significant.

At study entry, adolescents were screened for latent tuberculosis infection using a tuberculin skin test and the QuantiFERON-TB GOLD In-Tube IGRA. Immunosequencing was performed on unsorted cryopreserved PBMC and covered 110,000 or so T cells per clinical donor on average. Eleven high schools in the Worcester region of the Western Cape, South Africa, served as enrollment sites for adolescents aged 12 to 18 years. Ten M. tuberculosis-infected adolescents and roughly 10 uninfected adolescents were selected, with the two groups matched for age and sex. PBMC from adolescents were isolated by density centrifugation from freshly drawn heparinized blood and were then cryopreserved. Concerning this clone itself: It has no known antigen specificity. There are no base qualities to consult, and no much larger clone falls within one base.

From the germline V gene (reference sequence), CDR1 is MNHNY and CDR2 is SVGAGI. The junction carries 7 bases between V and J, which are trimmed by 8 bases and 3 bases respectively. From the cysteine through the phenylalanine, the CDR3 covers 11 amino acids. This entry keeps only the CDR3 DNA: 33 bases, framed from base 1. The immunoSEQ multiplex PCR assay was used to generate TCR libraries, with TCR-beta and/or TCR-alpha/delta assays applied to each sample. The Illumina high-throughput platform was used to sequence the amplified TCR libraries. The authors' analysis ran thus. Clustering and dimensionality reduction relied on pairwise TCRdist distances among GMM-specific receptors from T cells that were either sorted ex vivo or expanded in vitro. Each clinical repertoire was assigned a mean NN-distance score, defined as the average TCRdist to the nearest 10% of tetramer-positive reference sequences. GEM TCR motif frequency was computed as the fraction of unique TCRs matching known GEM sequences by V/J usage and CDR3 length. Linear discriminant analysis with leave-one-out cross-validation, implemented in scikit-learn, was used to classify active tuberculosis. Sourced from immuneACCESS, this table was stored by TCRdb with only in-frame sequences that have V and J called. A share of the clones is absent; for the studies checked, an unresolved V gene accounts for under half, and the remainder has no known explanation. V, J and clone size are those of that table, while D and trimming were read from the DNA. For this sample the table gives about 20,000 clones, of which around 91% were detected only once. The ten largest clones capture roughly 15% of the sample.

Sequenced sample: PBMCs. The rearrangement combines TRBV6-6 with TRBJ1-1; the D gene is unclear. The clonotype comes from a donor under 30 with latent tuberculosis or without tuberculosis infection. The nucleotides read TGTGCCAGCCGCACGGACACTGAAGCTTTCTTT. Translation gives CASRTDTEAFF.